This T cell receptor beta chain comes out of a study of cytomegalovirus exposure and HLA in healthy donors. Study-wide points: Common viral pathogens (according to a later analysis) appeared linked to several of the most significant clusters.

This PCR relied on a set of 60 Vbeta primers and 13 Jbeta primers. Data came from immunoSEQ multiplex PCR; TCRdb stores just in-frame clones and leaves some out. The sample shows over 250,000 clones, around 86% of them seen only once. With regard to this clone: Its antigen is not known.

This TCR was sampled from a man aged 35-49 years in good health and CMV-seropositive. The sample comprised PBMCs.

The CDR3, as DNA: TGTGCCAGCAGCTCCCAGGGGCCGACCGGGGAGCTGTTTTTT. Translated: CASSSQGPTGELFF. V and J are TRBV7-9 and TRBJ2-2, with D perhaps TRBD1 (6 bases). This CDR3 contains 14 residues. The V gene's germline CDR1 is SEHNR and CDR2 FQNEAQ (reference sequence). Trimming removed 4 bases from V and 5 bases from J, with 11 bases in between.